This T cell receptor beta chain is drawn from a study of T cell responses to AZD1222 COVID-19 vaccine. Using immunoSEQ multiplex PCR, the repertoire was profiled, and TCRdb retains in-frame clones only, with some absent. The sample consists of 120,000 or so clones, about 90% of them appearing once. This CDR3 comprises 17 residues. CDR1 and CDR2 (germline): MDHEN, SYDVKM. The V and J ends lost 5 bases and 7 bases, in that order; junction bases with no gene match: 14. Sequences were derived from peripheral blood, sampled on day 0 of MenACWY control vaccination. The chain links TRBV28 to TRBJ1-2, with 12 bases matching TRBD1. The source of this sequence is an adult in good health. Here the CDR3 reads CASSAAGTGGRESGYTF. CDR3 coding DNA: TGTGCCAGCAGTGCAGCCGGGACAGGGGGCCGGGAGTCTGGCTACACCTTC.